The rows below give T cell receptor beta chains drawn from one sample of a study of blood T cells in healthy people across ages. TCRdb redid the calling of the 5' RACE reads with MiXCR, one entry per CDR3 protein. The sample lists over 700,000 distinct CDR3 sequences, about 53% occurring once. What was sequenced was blood. These receptors originate from a man older than 75 in good health. The CDR3 runs from the conserved cysteine through the conserved F or W. The D gene is left open where the match is weak. Rows give clone size only sometimes, using once, few, many, or a class for an expanded clone.

d_gene	v_gene	abundance	j_gene	CDR3nt	CDR3aa
-	TRBV12-3/TRBV12-4	-	TRBJ1-6	TGTGCCAGCAGTTTACAAAGAGGAGATTCACCCCTCCACTTT	CASSLQRGDSPLHF
TRBD1	TRBV3-1	few	TRBJ2-1	TGTGCCAGCAGTCGTGGGACAGGGGGCTCTGATGAGCAGTTCTTC	CASSRGTGGSDEQFF
-	TRBV6-1	once	TRBJ1-6	TGTGCCAGCAGTGAAATAGGGGATTCACCCCTCCACTTT	CASSEIGDSPLHF
TRBD2	TRBV7-3	-	TRBJ2-1	TGTGCCAGCAGCCTTAGCGCGGGAGGGTTCAATGAGCAGTTCTTC	CASSLSAGGFNEQFF
TRBD2	TRBV2	few	TRBJ2-3	TGTGCCAGCAGGAGGCTAGCGGGAGGCCCCAGAGATACGCAGTATTTT	CASRRLAGGPRDTQYF
-	TRBV10-3	many	TRBJ2-5	TGTGCCATCAGTGACGGTCGACAGGCCCCAGAGACCCAGTACTTC	CAISDGRQAPETQYF
TRBD1	TRBV16	-	TRBJ1-2	TGTGCCAGCAGCATGGGACAGGGAATTCGTGGCTACACCTTC	CASSMGQGIRGYTF
TRBD1	TRBV11-2	-	TRBJ1-5	TGTGCCAGCAGCCCCAGGGGGCTGAGCAATCAGCCCCAGCATTTT	CASSPRGLSNQPQHF
TRBD1	TRBV11-1	-	TRBJ2-7	TGTGCCAGCAGCGGCCCCGGGACAGGGACCTCCTACGAGCAGTACTTC	CASSGPGTGTSYEQYF
-	TRBV27	-	TRBJ2-1	TGTGCCAGCAGTTCCTCTTTTTACAATGAGCAGTTCTTC	CASSSSFYNEQFF
-	TRBV20-1	-	TRBJ1-2	TGCAGTGCCCCGGATCCTAACTATGGCTACACCTTC	CSAPDPNYGYTF
-	TRBV18	-	TRBJ2-7	TGCGCCAGCTCACCCTTGGGGGCAGATGGGCAGCAGTACTTC	CASSPLGADGQQYF
-	TRBV29-1	few	TRBJ2-6	TGCAGCGGGAAGATTTCAGACAACGTCCTGACTTTC	CSGKISDNVLTF
-	TRBV7-8	-	TRBJ1-5	TGTGCCAGCAGCTTAGGATTTCGTGGGCAGCCCCAGCATTTT	CASSLGFRGQPQHF
-	TRBV19	-	TRBJ2-3	TGTGCCAGTAGCCCAGGGTCTAAACGCACAGATACGCAGTATTTT	CASSPGSKRTDTQYF
-	TRBV9	few	TRBJ2-6	TGTGCCAGCAGCGTAGGACAGGCCCCCTCTGGGGCCAACGTCCTGACTTTC	CASSVGQAPSGANVLTF
-	TRBV5-1	-	TRBJ2-5	TGCGCCAGCAGCTTGGGGACTACCCAGGGCACAGAGACCCAGTACTTC	CASSLGTTQGTETQYF
TRBD2	TRBV5-1	few	TRBJ2-5	TGCGCCAGCAGCTTGTATGCGGGAGAAGAGACCCAGTACTTC	CASSLYAGEETQYF
-	TRBV5-1	-	TRBJ1-1	TGCGCCAGCCAACATAGAGAAGGGTGGAACACTGAAGCTTTCTTT	CASQHREGWNTEAFF
TRBD2	TRBV6-5	-	TRBJ2-7	TGTGCCAGCAGAGGCCCTAGCGGGGCCTTTTGGTACTTC	CASRGPSGAFWYF
-	TRBV29-1	-	TRBJ2-5	TGCAGCGTTGAACTAACAAAACCAACCCAAGAGACCCAGTACTTC	CSVELTKPTQETQYF
-	TRBV20-1	-	TRBJ2-7	TGCAGTGCTAGGGGTGCGGGACAGATCAATGAGCAGTACTTC	CSARGAGQINEQYF
-	TRBV5-1	-	TRBJ1-2	TGCGCCAGCAGCCCCCAGGGCCAGGGGAATAGTGTTTACACCTTC	CASSPQGQGNSVYTF
TRBD2	TRBV3-1	-	TRBJ2-3	TGTGCCAGCAGCCAACGGGCGGGAGTCGCGTATTTT	CASSQRAGVAYF
-	TRBV21-1	-	TRBJ2-7	TGTGCCAGCAACAGGGGTGTATGTGGGCGGGAGGACTCCTACGAGCAGTACTTC	CASNRGVCGREDSYEQYF
-	TRBV2	-	TRBJ2-4	TGTGCCAGCAGTGGCGGGGCGGACGTACGGGACATTCAGTACTTC	CASSGGADVRDIQYF
TRBD1	TRBV2	-	TRBJ2-3	TGTGCCAGCAGTGGGACAGGGCGGCGAGACGCGTATTTT	CASSGTGRRDAYF
-	TRBV18	-	TRBJ2-3	TGTGCCAGCTCACCACAGGGCCCAAGCACAGATACGCAGTATTTT	CASSPQGPSTDTQYF
TRBD1	TRBV5-1	-	TRBJ2-6	TGCGCCAGCAGCCCCGAGACAGGGGGTGCCTCTGGGGCCAACGTCCTGACTTTC	CASSPETGGASGANVLTF
TRBD2	TRBV12-3/TRBV12-4	once	TRBJ2-1	TGTGCCGGCCAATTACGGGGCGGGGTAGCGGGCAATGAGCAGTTCTTC	CAGQLRGGVAGNEQFF
-	TRBV5-1	-	TRBJ2-7	TGCGCCAGCAGCTTGGTCCTCGGGCCACACTCCTACGAGCAGTACTTC	CASSLVLGPHSYEQYF
-	TRBV20-1	-	TRBJ1-1	TGCAGTGCTAGTGGGCCCACGAACACTGAAGCTTTCTTT	CSASGPTNTEAFF
TRBD2	TRBV20-1	few	TRBJ2-5	TGCAGTGCCGGAAGGGGACTAGCGGGAAGAGAGACCCAGTACTTC	CSAGRGLAGRETQYF
-	TRBV14	-	TRBJ2-1	TGTGCCAGCAGCCAAGTTATCCGGGGTGAGCAGTTCTTC	CASSQVIRGEQFF
TRBD2	TRBV7-6	-	TRBJ2-3	TGTGCCAGCAGCCCCCTGGCGGGAGGGGGGCACAGATACGCGTATTTT	CASSPLAGGGHRYAYF